Reported below is one T cell receptor (beta chain). Its specificity is not known. This specimen comes from a study of T-cell memory formation after mild COVID-19. Study outcomes and limitations: Clones from the second wave (peaking day 37) had unconfirmed SARS-CoV-2 specificity. Shrinking CD4+ clones were chiefly CM and EM; CD8+ ones were chiefly EMRA.

TCRdb ran MiXCR on the 5' RACE reads and lists one entry per CDR3 protein. Here the sample spans approximately 230,000 distinct CDR3 sequences, approximately 16% being singletons. The specimen was PBMCs or a T cell subset sorted from them (not recorded which). This receptor was taken from a man aged 18 to 35 who had mild COVID-19 (a few samples of this study predate the infection). Cell type and time point are not known.

For the CDR3, the DNA is TGTGCCAGCAGCCTCCCCGGGACTACCTATGCTGAGCAGTTCTTC. It translates to CASSLPGTTYAEQFF. This chain uses TRBV5-6 with TRBJ2-1, with 7 positions matching TRBD2. The CDR3 runs 15 residues. Germline lookup yields CDR1 SGHDT and CDR2 YYEEEE. J lost 9 bases, V lost 4 bases, and 13 bases had no gene match.